These 14 T cell receptor beta chains share one sample of origin, sequenced in a study of T cells in Graves' hyperthyroidism and ophthalmopathy. Amplification of TCR beta CDR3 regions used RNA as the template. Researchers ran a first-round RT-PCR on the TCR CDR3 using the HTBI primer set. TCRdb reanalysed the multiplex PCR reads using MiXCR and keeps one entry per CDR3 protein. The sample includes about 400,000 distinct CDR3 sequences, 15% to 19% of them seen just once. The sequencing input was blood. Source of these receptors: a young woman with Graves' hyperthyroidism.

V usage is TRBV3-2 and J usage is TRBJ2-3; the table gives TRBD2 as D, unverified against the DNA. TRBV3-2 is given as a pseudogene. There are 16 residues in the CDR3. The CDR3, as DNA: TGTGCCAGCAGCCAACCCCTAGCGGGGTGCACAGATACGCAGTATTTT. This sequence encodes CASSQPLAGCTDTQYF.

This clonotype was seen repeatedly, ten times or more. The genes are TRBV24-1 and TRBJ2-5; D possibly matches TRBD1 or TRBD2 (5 bases each). This CDR3 spans 13 amino acids. Germline CDR1 KGHDR, CDR2 SFDVKD. The ends were cut back, 12 bases at V and 2 bases at J, with 15 bases in the middle. CDR3 DNA: TGTGCCCTTACTGACGGGGCTCAAGAGACCCAGTACTTC. Its protein product is CALTDGAQETQYF.

At least ten counts were recorded for this clonotype. The rearrangement joins TRBV6-1 to TRBJ2-7, with 11 bases lining up with TRBD2. The J segment lost 6 bases and the V segment lost 6 bases, leaving 10 bases of the junction unmatched. The germline CDR1 and CDR2 sequences are MNHNS and SASEGT. The CDR3 covers 15 residues. The CDR3 reads CASRELAGVVTEQYF. The CDR3 DNA reads TGTGCCAGCAGGGAACTAGCGGGAGTGGTTACCGAGCAGTACTTC.

This clonotype was counted at least ten times. The chain is built from TRBV20-1 and TRBJ2-7; a weak D match, TRBD2 (6 bases). The CDR3 consists of 14 residues. Germline V gives CDR1 DFQATT, CDR2 SNEGSKA (reference sequence). Trimming took 6 bases from V and 3 from J, leaving 18 bases between them. CDR3 coding DNA: TGCAGTGCACCGCGGGGAGCCTTCATCTACGAGCAGTACTTC. Protein product: CSAPRGAFIYEQYF.

This clonotype was picked up a small number of times. The chain combines TRBV19 with TRBJ1-6; D uncertain. CDR1 LNHDA and CDR2 SQIVND come from the germline V gene (reference sequence). This CDR3 contains 14 residues. V was pared by 4 bases and J by 8 bases, with 12 bases between. The CDR3 DNA is TGTGCCAGTAGTACAGACCCAACCTATTCACCCCTCCACTTT. This translates into CASSTDPTYSPLHF.

This clonotype showed up just a few times. The V and J genes are TRBV6-6 and TRBJ1-6; the match to TRBD1 covers 9 bases. CDR1 and CDR2 (germline): MNHNY, SVGAGI (reference sequence). V gave up 0 bases and J gave up 6 bases; unmatched junction bases: 9. The CDR3 length is 18 residues. The CDR3 spells CASSYSFEWGQGNSPLHF. The CDR3 DNA follows: TGTGCCAGCAGTTACTCGTTTGAGTGGGGACAGGGTAATTCACCCCTCCACTTT.

In this sample, this clonotype turned up many times. The chain combines TRBV11-3 with TRBJ2-2; no clear D. Trimming left V 1 base short and J 6 bases short, with 6 bases between. The length of the CDR3 is 13 residues. The V gene's germline CDR1 is SGHNT and CDR2 YENEEA. The CDR3 sequence is CASSLADAGELFF. The CDR3 DNA sequence: TGTGCCAGCAGCTTAGCGGATGCCGGGGAGCTGTTTTTT.

For the CDR3, the DNA is TGTGCCAGCAGCCAGAGTGACTCTGGGGCCAACGTCCTGACTTTC. As protein: CASSQSDSGANVLTF. This chain connects TRBV4-2 to TRBJ2-6; unclear D gene. Germline CDR1 and CDR2: LGHNA and YNFKEQ. This CDR3 has 15 residues. Trimming removed 3 bases from V and 0 bases from J, with 6 bases in between.

This chain connects TRBV14 to TRBJ2-7; no clear D gene. The ends were cut back, 0 bases at V and 2 bases at J, with 8 bases in the middle. Germline V CDR1 and CDR2: SGHDN, FVKESK. CDR3 length: 14 residues. CDR3 nucleotides: TGTGCCAGCAGCCAAGAACCACGAGCCTACGAGCAGTACTTC. Translated, it gives CASSQEPRAYEQYF.

This clonotype was seen a handful of times. The V and J genes are TRBV10-3 and TRBJ2-7, with D possibly being TRBD2 (6 bases). The length of the CDR3 is 14 residues. Deletions cut 3 bases from V and 2 bases from J, with 11 bases between. Germline lookup yields CDR1 ENHRY and CDR2 SYGVKD. The CDR3 region is CAISEGRRAYEQYF. The CDR3 coding sequence is TGTGCCATCAGTGAAGGGAGGAGGGCCTACGAGCAGTACTTC.

The chain employs TRBV9 and TRBJ2-2; 10 bases are shared with TRBD2. Germline trimming cut 2 bases from V and 4 bases from J; bases unmatched to any gene: 8. Germline V gene lookup returns CDR1 SGDLS and CDR2 YYNGEE. The CDR3 extends over 17 amino acids. The CDR3, as DNA: TGTGCCAGCAGCGTTGAACTAGCGGGGTACGGCACCGGGGAGCTGTTTTTT. This encodes CASSVELAGYGTGELFF.

This clonotype was counted between two and nine times. The chain recombines TRBV7-8 with TRBJ2-5; D tentatively reads TRBD1 or TRBD2 (5 bases each). From germline, CDR1 is SGHVS and CDR2 FQNEAQ. The V end was cut by 2 bases, the J end by 5 bases, with 15 bases between. The CDR3 runs to 15 residues. This chain's CDR3 is CASSLTAGWGETQYF. For the CDR3, the DNA is TGTGCCAGCAGCTTAACGGCAGGATGGGGGGAGACCCAGTACTTC. The full variable domain, rest sourced from reference TRBV7-8 and TRBJ2-5, is GAGVSQSPRYKVAKRGQDVALRCDPISGHVSLFWYQQALGQGPEFLTYFQNEAQLDKSGLPSDRFFAERPEGSVSTLKIQRTQQEDSAVYLCASSLTAGWGETQYFGPGTRLLVL.

V gene TRBV11-2 combines with J gene TRBJ1-6; D unclear. This CDR3 has 15 residues. The V end lost 5 bases, the J end lost 9 bases, and 17 bases lay between the germline ends. Germline V lookup: CDR1 SGHAT, CDR2 FQNNGV. CDR3 DNA: TGTGCCAGCAGCACCGCCCGGGGTCGGACTTCACCCCTCCACTTT. Its protein product is CASSTARGRTSPLHF. The complete variable domain, with remaining parts taken from reference TRBV11-2 and TRBJ1-6, reads EAGVAQSPRYKIIEKRQSVAFWCNPISGHATLYWYQQILGQGPKLLIQFQNNGVVDDSQLPKDRFSAERLKGVDSTLKIQPAKLEDSAVYLCASSTARGRTSPLHFGNGTRLTVT.

This clonotype occurred many times. The chain employs TRBV12-3 or TRBV12-4 and TRBJ2-7, with TRBD1 identical over 7 bases. V trimming: 6 bases; J trimming: 0 bases; junction bases outside the gene matches: 8. CDR3 length: 15 residues. CDR3 coding DNA: TGTGCCAGCAGACCACGGACAGGTACCTCCTACGAGCAGTACTTC. It is translated as CASRPRTGTSYEQYF.